This TCR beta chain is drawn from a study of OX40 agonist ivuxolimab in advanced cancers. Study-wide results and limits: On average, a greater number of expanded clones characterised CD8+ T cells relative to CD4+.

Data came from immunoSEQ multiplex PCR; TCRdb stores just in-frame clones and leaves some out. The repertoire holds 40,000 or so clones, with 65% to 85% as singletons. About this clone: Its target is not known.

The sample here was CD4+ or CD8+ T cells sorted from blood, taken in a trial of the OX40 agonist ivuxolimab. The TCR was taken from an adult with an advanced solid tumor such as melanoma, head and neck, liver or kidney cancer.

The DNA for the CDR3 is TGTGCCAGCAGTTACTCGGACAGCGGTAATTCACCCCTCCACTTT. This codes for CASSYSDSGNSPLHF. The chain has TRBV6-6 and TRBJ1-6, with D maybe TRBD1 (6 bases). Trimming left V 0 bases short and J 6 bases short, with 9 bases between. Germline V gives CDR1 MNHNY, CDR2 SVGAGI (reference sequence). The CDR3 runs 15 residues.